The clone carrying this T cell receptor beta chain occurred a few times. Time point specified: pre-treatment sample, taken before nivolumab and TIL therapy. Most excised metastases sampled were pleural nodules or supraclavicular lymph nodes. Tumor harvest preceded PD-1/PD-L1 blockade, followed by nivolumab treatment. V lost 0 bases, J lost 3 bases, and 7 bases lay in between. The CDR3 is 13 amino acids. Per the germline V gene, CDR1 is SGDLS and CDR2 is YYNGEE. These data originate in a study of TIL therapy for anti-PD-1-resistant metastatic lung cancer. Study information: Median patient age was about 56, ranging 38-75 years.

This was the immunoSEQ v3 assay. Libraries were sequenced to about 2 million read pairs (survey) or roughly 4.5-6 million (deep). Libraries were prepared by immunoSEQ multiplex PCR; TCRdb keeps only in-frame clonotypes and omits some of them. The table lists fewer than 30,000 clones, roughly 69% of them singletons. This TCR was sampled from a woman aged 25 to 80 with non-small cell lung cancer. This sample comprised tumor tissue, obtained at baseline. The rearrangement uses TRBV9 and TRBJ2-7; D gene ambiguous. The CDR3 bases are TGTGCCAGCAGCGTAGTGGAAGGCTACGAGCAGTACTTC. This codes for CASSVVEGYEQYF.